This TCR beta chain came from a study of blood T cell repertoires in COVID-19. Study overall: The United States, Italy and Spain provided the acute and convalescent COVID-19 samples. The analysed material was cDNA or gDNA that came from T cells, B-cell-depleted T cells, or PBMCs.

This clone was seen a single time. The CDR3 consists of 16 residues. In the original processing: Reference gene primer amplification in the assay estimated nucleated cell counts. Measured with immunoSEQ multiplex PCR; TCRdb has only the in-frame clones, and not every one. That table supplies the V and J calls and clone size; D and trimming were determined from the DNA. The table has about 98,000 clones, about nine tenths seen once. Sequencing used peripheral blood. This receptor was identified in a man aged 50 to 60 with acute or convalescent COVID-19. V gene TRBV21-1 combines with J gene TRBJ2-3; the D call TRBD2 from the table was never checked on the DNA. TRBV21-1 is annotated as a pseudogene. The CDR3 sequence is CASSKCASSRSDTQYF. CDR3 nucleotide sequence: TGTGCCAGCAGCAAATGCGCTAGCTCCAGGTCAGATACGCAGTATTTT.